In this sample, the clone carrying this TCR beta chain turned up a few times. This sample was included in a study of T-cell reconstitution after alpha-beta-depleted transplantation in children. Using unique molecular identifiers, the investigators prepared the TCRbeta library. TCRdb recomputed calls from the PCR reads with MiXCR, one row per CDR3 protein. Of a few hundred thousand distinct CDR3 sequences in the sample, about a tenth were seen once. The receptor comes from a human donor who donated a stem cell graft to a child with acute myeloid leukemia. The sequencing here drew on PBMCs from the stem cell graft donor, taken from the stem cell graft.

The DNA for the CDR3 is TGCGCCAGCAGCTTGGCGGGGGCTGGGGCCAACGTCCTGACTTTC. Protein product: CASSLAGAGANVLTF. This chain links TRBV5-1 with TRBJ2-6; possible D gene TRBD2, 6 bases. This CDR3 comprises 15 residues. Germline loops: CDR1 SGHRS, CDR2 YFSETQ. V was trimmed by 0 bases and J by 2 bases, leaving 6 bases between them.